Included here is one T cell receptor beta chain sequence, with context. Assay: immunoSEQ multiplex PCR; the TCRdb copy retains only in-frame clones and omits some. The table includes about 130,000 clones, roughly 90% detected once. These data originate in a study of control samples from healthy donors and cancer patients. The V gene's germline CDR1 is ENHRY and CDR2 SYGVKD. The CDR3 sequence is 13 residues long. Germline trimming cut 6 bases from V and 4 bases from J; bases unmatched to any gene: 5. The receptor was isolated from a man younger than 30 in good health. The sample comprised blood. This chain links TRBV10-3 with TRBJ2-7; 8 nucleotides match TRBD2. CDR3 protein: CAISPGGQYEQYF. Here the CDR3 DNA reads TGTGCCATCAGCCCGGGGGGGCAATACGAGCAGTACTTC.